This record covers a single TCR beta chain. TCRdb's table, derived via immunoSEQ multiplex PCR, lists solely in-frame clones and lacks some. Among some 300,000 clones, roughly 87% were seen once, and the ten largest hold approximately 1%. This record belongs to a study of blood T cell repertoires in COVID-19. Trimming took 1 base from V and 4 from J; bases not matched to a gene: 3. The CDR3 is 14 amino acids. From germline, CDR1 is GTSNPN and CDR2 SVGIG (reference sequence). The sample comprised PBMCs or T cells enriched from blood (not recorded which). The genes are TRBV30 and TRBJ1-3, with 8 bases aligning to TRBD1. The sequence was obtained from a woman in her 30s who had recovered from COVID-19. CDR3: CAWSGTGSGNTIYF. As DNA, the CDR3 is TGTGCCTGGAGTGGGACAGGGTCCGGAAACACCATATATTTT.